This T cell receptor (beta chain) emerged from a study of blood T cell repertoires in COVID-19 (dated by TCRdb to about 2020). General notes on the study: Samples from collaborators originated in the United States, Italy and Spain and spanned both the acute and convalescent phases of COVID-19. Where HLA class I and class II types were available, the types were taken from metadata supplied by the sample provider, not from assay-based typing. Nearly every sample came with metadata listing a de-identified subject ID, COVID-19 status, age in years and sex. Deeply sampled blood TCRbeta repertoires from subjects exposed to, actively infected with, or recovered from COVID-19 were included in the dataset. A freely available public database, intended as a resource for researchers studying the immune response to SARS-CoV-2, is where the repertoires were released. The material from the prospective study consisted of cDNA or gDNA derived from T cells, B-cell-depleted T cells, or PBMCs. The samples were drawn from the first 160 participants of the ongoing ImmuneRACE study and from some 1,300 subjects provided by 6 global collaborators. The paper as a whole reports these results and caveats: The amount of clinical and demographic metadata varied by source and participant and was provided uncurated.

Details on this clone: The antigen it binds to is not known. Per-base qualities were not stored, and no clone one base away is much larger.

As encoded in the germline V gene, CDR1 is MGHRA while CDR2 is YSYEKL. The CDR3, cysteine through phenylalanine, is 15 amino acids long. Of the read, only the CDR3 DNA is kept; its 45 bases are in frame from base 1. At the junction V is shortened by 0 bases and J by 5 bases, with 13 bases in between. Collaborating institutions collected whole blood in K2EDTA tubes following their own protocols. For TCRbeta analysis, collaborators shipped samples as frozen whole blood, isolated PBMCs, or DNA extracted from either of those sample types. TCRbeta CDR3 regions were amplified from genomic DNA using the immunoSEQ Assay, a bias-controlled multiplex PCR. The authors' analysis ran thus. Within the assay, amplification of reference gene primers was used to estimate how many nucleated cells each sample contained. To quantify the absolute abundance of each unique TCRbeta CDR3 rearrangement, sequence reads were collapsed and filtered. For each sample, productive Simpson clonality was calculated as the square root of Simpson's diversity index over productive rearrangements. Sourced from immuneACCESS, this table was stored by TCRdb with only in-frame sequences that have V and J called. A share of the clones is absent; for the studies checked, an unresolved V gene accounts for under half, and the remainder has no known explanation. From that table come the V and J calls and clone size; the DNA was used to work out D and trimming. This sample holds roughly 500,000 clones; over 75% were observed only once. 3.2% of the sample is held by the ten biggest clonotypes.

The chain joins TRBV4-1 to TRBJ1-1; TRBD1 is a possible D gene, resting on 5 matching bases. This clonotype was sampled from a human donor in a cohort sampled during active COVID-19. What was sequenced was peripheral blood. The nucleotides are TGCGCCAGCAGCCAAGATCTAGTAGCAGGGACTGAAGCTTTCTTT. The encoded protein is CASSQDLVAGTEAFF.